The 11 T cell receptor beta chains reported below all come from one sample, sequenced in a study of a mutant IDH1 vaccine in newly diagnosed glioma. TCRdb's table, derived via immunoSEQ multiplex PCR, lists solely in-frame clones and lacks some. The sample holds 40,000 to 55,000 clones, 75% to 95% seen once. This sample's time point: week 11, during vaccination. Doses comprised 300 ug of mutant IDH1 20-mer peptide each, plus topical imiquimod. Their antigens are not known. Specimen: PBMCs, collected from a glioma patient whose treatment included an IDH1 peptide vaccine. Source of these receptors: a man between 50 and 59 years old with glioma.

This clone occurred once. The CDR3 loop is CARTGTANTEAFF. The CDR3 DNA reads TGTGCCCGCACCGGGACAGCGAACACTGAAGCTTTCTTT. The chain is built from TRBV6-4 and TRBJ1-1; 7 bases are a match to TRBD1. The germline gives CDR1 MRHNA, CDR2 SNTAGT. The CDR3 spans 13 residues. V was pared by 11 bases and J by 1 base, with 7 bases of the junction left unmatched.

A word on this clone: This likely comes from a read error, as the CDR3 has no conserved phenylalanine or tryptophan at its end. The limits of the CDR3 on the DNA are not certain, so only TCRdb's listed CDR3 is given. The chain joins TRBV6-6 to TRBJ2-7. The V gene's germline CDR1 is MNHNY and CDR2 SVGAGI (reference sequence). The CDR3 length is 14 residues, termini included. This CDR3 is CASTATLGRDILFL.

A single count supports this clone. The V gene is TRBV28, the J gene TRBJ2-1; TRBD2 matches at 8 bases. Germline V lookup: CDR1 MDHEN, CDR2 SYDVKM. The CDR3 contains 15 residues. With 6 bases clipped from V and 5 bases from J, the junction kept 9 bases outside the gene matches. The CDR3 sequence: CASRLPLAGNNEQFF. The CDR3 DNA reads TGTGCCAGCAGACTGCCGCTAGCGGGCAACAATGAGCAGTTCTTC.

The chain uses TRBV29-1 and TRBJ2-3; D ambiguous. This CDR3 has 11 residues. Trimming shortened V by 6 bases and J by 6 bases, and 10 bases separated the two germline ends. The germline V gene encodes CDR1 SQVTM and CDR2 ANQGSEA. The CDR3 here is CSVARLDTQYF. CDR3 sequence (DNA): TGCAGCGTCGCCAGGCTGGATACGCAGTATTTT.

The chain links TRBV19 to TRBJ1-5; no firm D call. CDR1 is LNHDA, CDR2 SQIVND, per germline (reference sequence). V gave up 3 bases and J gave up 9 bases, with 6 bases separating them. The CDR3 extends over 11 amino acids. CDR3 residues: CASSIGGPQHF. DNA of the CDR3: TGTGCCAGTAGTATTGGTGGGCCCCAGCATTTT.

This CDR3 reads CASSFLGESGYTF. DNA of the CDR3: TGTGCCAGCAGCTTTCTCGGGGAAAGTGGCTACACCTTC. V gene TRBV7-2 combines with J gene TRBJ1-2, with D uncertain. V was clipped by 3 bases and J by 7 bases, with 12 bases between them. Germline lookup yields CDR1 SGHTA and CDR2 FQGNSA. This CDR3 is built from 13 residues.

The chain uses TRBV29-1 and TRBJ2-6, with 9 positions matching TRBD1. Germline V gene lookup returns CDR1 SQVTM and CDR2 ANQGSEA. The CDR3 runs 15 residues. The V segment lost 4 bases and the J segment 3 bases; nucleotides outside the gene matches: 4. The CDR3 region has the DNA TGCAGCGTTGGACAGGGGGGAGGTGGGGCCAACGTCCTGACTTTC. This sequence encodes CSVGQGGGGANVLTF.

The genes are TRBV4-3 and TRBJ2-3; no firm D call. CDR3 size: 17 residues. The V end was cut by 1 base, the J end by 4 bases, with 18 bases between. Germline CDR1 and CDR2: LGHNA and YSLEER. The CDR3, as DNA: TGCGCCAGCAGCCAAGGGGATTTAGGGTCTGGCGCAGATACGCAGTATTTT. Its protein product is CASSQGDLGSGADTQYF.

This clone was observed once. V is TRBV5-1 and J is TRBJ1-1; 7 bases match TRBD1. The CDR3 extends over 15 amino acids. J lost 5 bases, V lost 4 bases, and 11 bases had no gene match. CDR1 and CDR2 from the germline V gene are SGHRS and YFSETQ. CDR3: CASSQRAQGRTEAFF. Here the CDR3 DNA reads TGCGCCAGCAGCCAGAGAGCACAGGGGAGGACTGAAGCTTTCTTT.

CDR3 DNA sequence: TGTGCCAGCAGCCGGAGTCCAACCGAGGTAGCTTTCTTT. Translated, it gives CASSRSPTEVAFF. V and J are TRBV14 and TRBJ1-1; D gene uncertain. The V and J ends lost 4 bases and 10 bases respectively, with 16 bases between them. The CDR3 has 13 amino acids. Looked up from germline, CDR1 is SGHDN and CDR2 is FVKESK.

The gene calls are TRBV27 and TRBJ2-3; TRBD2 matches at 9 bases. Per the germline V gene, CDR1 is MNHEY and CDR2 is SMNVEV (reference sequence). Trimming removed 4 bases from V and 3 bases from J; junction bases left unmatched: 8. The CDR3 contains 16 residues. The CDR3 sequence is CASSYGPGLATDTQYF. The DNA for the CDR3 is TGTGCCAGCAGTTACGGTCCGGGACTAGCAACAGATACGCAGTATTTT.